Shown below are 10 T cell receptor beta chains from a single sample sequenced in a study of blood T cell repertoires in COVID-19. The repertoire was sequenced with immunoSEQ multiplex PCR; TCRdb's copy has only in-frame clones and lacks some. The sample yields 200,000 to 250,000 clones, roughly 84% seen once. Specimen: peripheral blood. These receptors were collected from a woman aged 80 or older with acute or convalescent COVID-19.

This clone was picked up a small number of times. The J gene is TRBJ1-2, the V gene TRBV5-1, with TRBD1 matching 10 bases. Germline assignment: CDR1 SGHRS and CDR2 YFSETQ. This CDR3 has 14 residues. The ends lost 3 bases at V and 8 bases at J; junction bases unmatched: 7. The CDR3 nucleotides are TGCGCCAGCAGCTACCAGACAGGGGGCGACGGCTACACCTTC. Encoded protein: CASSYQTGGDGYTF.

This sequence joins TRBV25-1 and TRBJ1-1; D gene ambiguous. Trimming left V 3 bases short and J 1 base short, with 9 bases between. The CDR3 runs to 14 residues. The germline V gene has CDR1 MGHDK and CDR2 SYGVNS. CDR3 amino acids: CASSEAFENTEAFF. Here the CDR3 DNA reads TGTGCCAGCAGTGAGGCATTTGAGAACACTGAAGCTTTCTTT.

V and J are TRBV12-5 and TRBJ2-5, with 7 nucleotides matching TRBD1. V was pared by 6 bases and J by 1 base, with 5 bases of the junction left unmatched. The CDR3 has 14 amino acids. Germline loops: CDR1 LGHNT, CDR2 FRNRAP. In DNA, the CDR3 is TGTGCTAGTGGCCCAGGGACAGTCCAAGAGACCCAGTACTTC. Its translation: CASGPGTVQETQYF.

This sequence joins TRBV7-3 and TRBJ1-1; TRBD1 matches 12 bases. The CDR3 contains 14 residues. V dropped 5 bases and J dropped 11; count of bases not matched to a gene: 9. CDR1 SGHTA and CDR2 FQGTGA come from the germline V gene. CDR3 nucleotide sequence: TGTGCCAGCAGCCCCGGGACAGGGGGCGGGAGGGCTTTCTTT. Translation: CASSPGTGGGRAFF.

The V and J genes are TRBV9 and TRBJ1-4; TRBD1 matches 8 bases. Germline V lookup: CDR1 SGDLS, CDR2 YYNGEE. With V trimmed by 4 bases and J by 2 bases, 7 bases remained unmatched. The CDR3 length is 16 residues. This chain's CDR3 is CASSPRTGSTNEKLFF. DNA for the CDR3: TGTGCCAGCAGCCCCCGGACAGGGTCTACTAATGAAAAACTGTTTTTT.

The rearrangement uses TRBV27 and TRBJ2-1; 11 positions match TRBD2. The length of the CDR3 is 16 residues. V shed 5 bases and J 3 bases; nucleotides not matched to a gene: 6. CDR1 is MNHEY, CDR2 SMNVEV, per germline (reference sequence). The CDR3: CASSLTSGDIYNEQFF. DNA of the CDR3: TGTGCCAGCAGTCTGACTAGCGGGGACATCTACAATGAGCAGTTCTTC.

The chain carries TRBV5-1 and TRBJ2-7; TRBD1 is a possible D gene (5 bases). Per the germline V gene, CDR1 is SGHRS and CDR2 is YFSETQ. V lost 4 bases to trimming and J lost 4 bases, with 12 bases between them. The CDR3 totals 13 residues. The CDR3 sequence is CASSRSDSYEQYF. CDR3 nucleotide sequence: TGCGCCAGCAGCCGGTCAGACAGTTACGAGCAGTACTTC.

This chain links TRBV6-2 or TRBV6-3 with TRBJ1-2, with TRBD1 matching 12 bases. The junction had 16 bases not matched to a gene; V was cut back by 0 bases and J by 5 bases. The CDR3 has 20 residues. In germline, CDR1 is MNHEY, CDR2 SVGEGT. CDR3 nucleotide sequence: TGTGCCAGCAGTTACTCGACTGGGTCCCCTGGGACAGGGGGCGCTTATGGCTACACCTTC. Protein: CASSYSTGSPGTGGAYGYTF.

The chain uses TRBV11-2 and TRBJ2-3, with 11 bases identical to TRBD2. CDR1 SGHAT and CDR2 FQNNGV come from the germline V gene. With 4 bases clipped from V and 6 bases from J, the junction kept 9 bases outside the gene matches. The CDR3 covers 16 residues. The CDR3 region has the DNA TGTGCCAGCAGCTGGAGCTTAGCGGGGGGGCCGGATACGCAGTATTTT. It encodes CASSWSLAGGPDTQYF.

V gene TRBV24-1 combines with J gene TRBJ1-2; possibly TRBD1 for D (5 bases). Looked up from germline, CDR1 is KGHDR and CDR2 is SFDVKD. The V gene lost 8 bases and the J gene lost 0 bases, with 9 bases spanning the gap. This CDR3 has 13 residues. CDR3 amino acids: CATIQDTNYGYTF. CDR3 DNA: TGTGCCACCATCCAGGACACTAACTATGGCTACACCTTC.